This TCR beta chain was recovered during a study of T cell responses to AZD1222 COVID-19 vaccine. The V gene lost 6 bases and the J gene lost 8 bases, with 14 bases spanning the gap. The CDR3 is made up of 12 amino acids. The repertoire was sequenced with immunoSEQ multiplex PCR; TCRdb's copy has only in-frame clones and lacks some. The table has about 100,000 clones, roughly 85% seen once. Study results and limitations: After the peak T cell response, and only then, were repertoires sampled. Of the AZD1222 recipients, only five to seven were seropositive at baseline.

Worth noting for this clone: Its antigen is undetermined.

V gene TRBV12-3 or TRBV12-4 combines with J gene TRBJ2-7; perhaps TRBD2 as D (6 bases). This specimen was peripheral blood, taken 28 days after the second AZD1222 dose. The TCR sequence derives from an adult who received the AZD1222 COVID-19 vaccine. In DNA, the CDR3 is TGTGCCAGCAGCACCGGGGACTTCAAGCAGTACTTC. Translating gives CASSTGDFKQYF.